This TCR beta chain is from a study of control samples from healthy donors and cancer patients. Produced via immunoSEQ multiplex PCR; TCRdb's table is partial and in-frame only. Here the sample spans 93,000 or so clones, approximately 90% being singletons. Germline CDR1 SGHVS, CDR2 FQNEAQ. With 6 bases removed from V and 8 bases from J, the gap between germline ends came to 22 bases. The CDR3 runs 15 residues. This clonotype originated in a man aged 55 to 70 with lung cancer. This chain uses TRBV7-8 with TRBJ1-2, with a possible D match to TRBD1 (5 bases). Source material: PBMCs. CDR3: CASSPHGGGLQGYTF. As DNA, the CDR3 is TGTGCCAGCAGTCCCCACGGGGGGGGTCTTCAGGGCTACACCTTC.